This T cell receptor (beta chain) was obtained from a study of T-cell reconstitution after alpha-beta-depleted transplantation in children (dated by TCRdb to the mid-2010s). With respect to the entire study: Using TCR repertoire profiling, the study quantitatively followed how T-cell immune reconstitution unfolded in children after TCRalphabeta/CD19-depleted allogeneic hematopoietic cell transplantation.

Remarks on this clonotype: It has no known antigen specificity. Base qualities are not at hand, and no much larger clone is one base apart.

The protocol used for the library was PCR. Sequencing was performed on an Illumina HiSeq 2500. To normalize quantification of the TCRbeta repertoire, the TCR libraries were built with molecular barcoding that relied on unique molecular identifiers. The raw public data were reprocessed by TCRdb itself: fastp quality trimming at Q25, MiXCR clonotype calling, in-frame beta chains only. All rows with the same CDR3 protein become a single entry with the most common DNA and genes. This sample has under 450,000 distinct CDR3 sequences in its table, and approximately 12% of those were observed once. Of the sample, roughly 4.5% falls within the top ten clones. This TCR derives from a human donor who donated a stem cell graft to a child with Fanconi anemia. The material was PBMCs, obtained from the stem cell graft.

The CDR3 amino acid sequence is: CASSPQGAQTGELFF. The nucleotides read TGTGCCAGTAGTCCCCAGGGGGCGCAAACCGGGGAGCTGTTTTTT. This chain joins TRBV19 to TRBJ2-2; the central 8 bases match TRBD1. CDR1 is given as LNHDA and CDR2 as SQIVND, both from the germline V gene (reference sequence). Trimming accounts for 5 bases at V and 5 bases at J, while the number of junction bases matched to no gene is 7. The cysteine opens and the phenylalanine closes a CDR3 of 15 amino acids. CDR3 DNA is the only sequence kept; it has 45 bases, read in frame from the first base.